These T cell receptor beta chains were read from a single sample in a study of cytomegalovirus exposure and HLA in healthy donors. TCRdb's copy holds only in-frame clones and misses some; the assay was immunoSEQ multiplex PCR. The sample shows about 91,000 clones, about nine tenths of them seen only once. The sequenced sample consisted of PBMCs. These receptors all stem from a man under 40 in good health and CMV-seropositive. Both conserved end residues are part of each CDR3. Fields, in order: J gene, V gene, CDR3 protein.

>TRBJ2-7|TRBV5-6
CASSPLAEFSYEQYF
>TRBJ2-1|TRBV30
CAWDRGHVNEQFF
>TRBJ2-1|TRBV4-2
CASSQDWSSYNEQFF
>TRBJ2-7|TRBV27
CASRSIAGSYEQYF
>TRBJ2-1|TRBV5-1
CASSLGQGRYNEQFF
>TRBJ2-6|TRBV18
CASSPRTGAGANVLTF
>TRBJ1-1|TRBV11-2
CASSFTGGNTEAFF
>TRBJ2-7|TRBV6-5
CASSYSGLAGTYEQYF
>TRBJ2-5|TRBV6-4
CASSRLAGNQETQYF
>TRBJ1-3|TRBV6-1
CASKEVRNSGNTIYF
>TRBJ2-1|TRBV5-1
CASSLKYSSYNEQFF
>TRBJ2-1|TRBV19
CASSINDRMEKQFF
>TRBJ2-1|TRBV5-1
CASSPTPTGQGYNEQFF
>TRBJ1-5|TRBV4-1
CASSQTQGSNQPQHF
>TRBJ1-5|TRBV6-5
CASSDRDSQPQHF
>TRBJ2-5|TRBV4-1
CASSINRISGAQETQYF
>TRBJ2-7|TRBV7-6
CASSLGEYGRGLAGSLYEQYF
>TRBJ2-7|TRBV20-1
CSARDWEEQYF